Below, 32 T cell receptor beta chains from the same sample are listed, as sequenced in a study of blood T cell repertoires in COVID-19. Sequenced by immunoSEQ multiplex PCR; TCRdb stores in-frame clones only, minus some. The data contain about 110,000 clones, about 80% of them seen just once; the ten biggest clones take up around 4.5%. Sequenced material: peripheral blood. Receptor source: a man aged 65 to 79 with acute or convalescent COVID-19.

This chain links TRBV28 with TRBJ1-5, with unresolved D. V was cut by 6 bases and J by 3 bases, with 15 bases left in between. The CDR3 totals 15 residues. Germline loops: CDR1 MDHEN, CDR2 SYDVKM. The CDR3 reads CASRTTGRYNQPQHF. The CDR3 nucleotides read TGTGCCAGCAGAACCACGGGGAGATACAATCAGCCCCAGCATTTT.

This chain connects TRBV3-1 (or the pseudogene TRBV3-2) to TRBJ1-3; maybe TRBD1 (6 bases). Germline V gene data show CDR1 as LGHDT and CDR2 as YNNKEL (reference sequence). The CDR3 sequence is 17 residues long. V was clipped by 7 bases and J by 3 bases, with 22 bases between them. The CDR3 nucleotides read TGTGCCAGCATGCCAGGGGACACACAGCTACTTGGAAACACCATATATTTT. Translating gives CASMPGDTQLLGNTIYF.

This clone has ten or more counts. The chain couples TRBV19 to TRBJ1-4, with 9 positions matching TRBD1. The ends lost 8 bases at V and 8 bases at J; junction bases unmatched: 12. The CDR3 totals 15 residues. Germline values: CDR1 LNHDA, CDR2 SQIVND (reference sequence). As DNA, the CDR3 is TGTGCCAGTCGAGACATACAGGGGGCCCGCGAAAAACTGTTTTTT. Amino acid sequence: CASRDIQGAREKLFF.

In its sample, this clone was seen once. This rearrangement joins TRBV6-4 to TRBJ1-6, with D perhaps TRBD1 (6 bases). Trimming took 2 bases from V and 10 from J, leaving 12 bases between them. The CDR3 spans 14 residues. CDR1 and CDR2 (germline): MRHNA, SNTAGT. DNA of the CDR3: TGTGCCAGCAGTGACGGGGGCTGGGAGTCACCCCTCCACTTT. Residues: CASSDGGWESPLHF.

The V and J genes are TRBV6-5 and TRBJ1-5; 9 positions match TRBD1. Germline CDR1 and CDR2: MNHEY and SVGAGI. V lost 5 bases to trimming and J lost 6 bases; unmatched junction nucleotides: 8. The CDR3 totals 15 residues. This chain's CDR3 is CASSRDRVFGQPQHF. The CDR3 nucleotides read TGTGCCAGCAGTCGGGACAGGGTTTTTGGTCAGCCCCAGCATTTT.

V usage is TRBV3-1 (or the pseudogene TRBV3-2) and J usage is TRBJ1-5; D is perhaps TRBD1 (6 bases). The length of the CDR3 is 15 residues. V was trimmed by 4 bases and J by 3 bases, leaving 13 bases between them. Looked up from germline, CDR1 is LGHDT and CDR2 is YNNKEL (reference sequence). The CDR3 loop is CASSPTGYDNQPQHF. CDR3 in DNA: TGTGCCAGCAGCCCTACAGGGTATGACAATCAGCCCCAGCATTTT.

A remark on this clone: The sample carries other DNA sequences with the same CDR3. The chain uses TRBV9 and TRBJ2-7, with D maybe TRBD1 (8 bases). CDR1 is SGDLS, CDR2 YYNGEE, per germline. The length of the CDR3 is 15 residues. Trimming stripped 2 bases from V and 3 bases from J, with 15 bases between. The CDR3 DNA sequence: TGTGCCAGCAGCGTGGGGGGGACAGGTGACTACGAGCAGTACTTC. Translated: CASSVGGTGDYEQYF.

This clone occurred once. In nucleotides, the CDR3 is TGTGCCAGCCGGACTAGCGGGGGGGCCGGTGAGCAGTTCTTC. Its translation is CASRTSGGAGEQFF. This chain links TRBV7-3 with TRBJ2-1, with 15 bases that match TRBD2. Germline trimming cut 8 bases from V and 9 bases from J; bases unmatched to any gene: 5. Germline values: CDR1 SGHTA, CDR2 FQGTGA. The CDR3 has 14 amino acids.

V is TRBV5-1 and J is TRBJ2-7; TRBD1 matches at 7 bases. The CDR3 is 14 residues long. Germline values: CDR1 SGHRS, CDR2 YFSETQ. Germline trimming cut 0 bases from V and 6 bases from J; bases unmatched to any gene: 6. The CDR3 nucleotides are TGCGCCAGCAGCTTGGAGCTTACAGGGGTCGAGCAGTACTTC. Residues: CASSLELTGVEQYF.

In this sample, this clone turned up once. This chain links TRBV4-3 with TRBJ1-2; 9 bases align to TRBD1. This CDR3 has 16 amino acids. The germline V gene encodes CDR1 LGHNA and CDR2 YSLEER. V dropped 0 bases and J dropped 5; count of bases not matched to a gene: 7. The CDR3 sequence: CASSQEHPGQGYGYTF. CDR3 nucleotide sequence: TGCGCCAGCAGCCAAGAACACCCGGGACAGGGTTATGGCTACACCTTC.

The V call is TRBV7-3, the J call TRBJ1-6; D might be TRBD1 (5 bases). Germline-derived CDR1 and CDR2 are SGHTA and FQGTGA. Trimming took off 3 bases at V and 8 bases at J, with 14 bases between the two ends. The CDR3 has 15 residues. Here the CDR3 DNA reads TGTGCCAGCAGCTTGAGTAGGGGTCGGGATTCACCCCTCCACTTT. Translation gives CASSLSRGRDSPLHF.

This clone was seen a handful of times. The CDR3 sequence: CASSPTWTGGKEQYF. Here the CDR3 DNA reads TGTGCCAGCAGCCCCACATGGACAGGGGGCAAGGAGCAGTACTTC. This chain connects TRBV5-6 to TRBJ2-7; 11 bases fit TRBD1. V dropped 4 bases and J dropped 7; count of bases not matched to a gene: 10. This CDR3 spans 15 amino acids. Germline lookup yields CDR1 SGHDT and CDR2 YYEEEE.

The gene calls are TRBV5-5 and TRBJ1-4, with D tentatively TRBD1 (6 bases). The V end was cut by 4 bases, the J end by 8 bases, with 15 bases between. The CDR3 has 14 amino acids. Germline CDR1 and CDR2: SGHKS and YYEKEE (reference sequence). CDR3 DNA sequence: TGTGCCAGCAGCCTTGGACAGCCCAGGGAAAAACTGTTTTTT. It codes for CASSLGQPREKLFF.

This clone showed up just once. The sample contains more than one DNA sequence encoding this CDR3. V gene TRBV18 combines with J gene TRBJ2-7, with TRBD2 matching over 7 bases. Germline CDR1 KGHSH, CDR2 LQKENI. The trim removed 3 bases at V and 5 bases at J, leaving 4 bases unmatched. The CDR3 is 13 amino acids. CDR3: CASSPRGIDEQYF. The CDR3 DNA sequence: TGTGCCAGCTCACCGCGGGGGATCGACGAGCAGTACTTC.

This chain uses TRBV29-1 with TRBJ1-1; 7 nucleotides line up with TRBD1. Looked up from germline, CDR1 is SQVTM and CDR2 is ANQGSEA. The junction had 9 bases not matched to a gene; V was cut back by 7 bases and J by 1 base. CDR3 size: 14 residues. CDR3 sequence (DNA): TGCAGCGCCCTAATGACAGGGAGGAACACTGAAGCTTTCTTT. This gives the protein CSALMTGRNTEAFF.

The J gene is TRBJ1-5, the V gene TRBV5-4; no reliable D call. V lost 6 bases, J lost 5 bases, and 15 bases lay in between. The CDR3 totals 14 residues. Germline V gene lookup returns CDR1 SGHNT and CDR2 YYREEE (reference sequence). Here the CDR3 reads CASTLYGIDQPQHF. DNA of the CDR3: TGTGCCAGCACCCTTTACGGGATCGATCAGCCCCAGCATTTT.

The genes are TRBV11-2 and TRBJ1-2; possible D gene TRBD1, 5 bases. V was shortened by 4 bases and J by 5 bases, with 11 bases between the two germline ends. The CDR3 is 13 amino acids. CDR1 and CDR2 from the germline V gene are SGHAT and FQNNGV. The CDR3 protein is CASSWQGVYGYTF. CDR3 DNA sequence: TGTGCCAGCAGCTGGCAGGGTGTATATGGCTACACCTTC.

The rearrangement links TRBV18 to TRBJ1-1; D gene unclear. Germline assignment: CDR1 KGHSH and CDR2 LQKENI. The length of the CDR3 is 14 residues. V lost 2 bases to trimming and J lost 11 bases, with 18 bases between them. Written as DNA, the CDR3 is TGTGCCAGCTCACCAGTACAGAGCACTGGGGAGGCTTTCTTT. It specifies CASSPVQSTGEAFF.

This sequence joins TRBV7-2 and TRBJ1-1; D gene uncertain. V was clipped by 5 bases and J by 2 bases, with 6 bases between them. This CDR3 is 12 amino acids long. Germline CDR1 reads SGHTA; CDR2 reads FQGNSA. CDR3: CASSPFNTEAFF. The DNA for the CDR3 is TGTGCCAGCAGCCCTTTCAACACTGAAGCTTTCTTT. The full variable domain, its missing parts supplied by reference TRBV7-2 and TRBJ1-1, is GAGVSQSPSNKVTEKGKDVELRCDPISGHTALYWYRQSLGQGLEFLIYFQGNSAPDKSGLPSDRFSAERTGGSVSTLTIQRTQQEDSAVYLCASSPFNTEAFFGQGTRLTVV.

This clone was observed a few times. The rearrangement uses TRBV18 and TRBJ1-5; D may be TRBD1 (5 bases). The V gene's germline CDR1 is KGHSH and CDR2 LQKENI. The CDR3 is 14 amino acids. Trimming took off 3 bases at V and 0 bases at J, with 6 bases between the two ends. This CDR3 reads CASSPDSSNQPQHF. CDR3 bases: TGTGCCAGCTCACCCGACAGTAGCAATCAGCCCCAGCATTTT.

This clone was detected a few times. This chain joins TRBV5-1 and TRBJ1-6; no definite D call. V gave up 6 bases and J gave up 0 bases, with 7 bases separating them. This CDR3 has 14 residues. CDR1 is SGHRS and CDR2 is YFSETQ in the germline V gene. The CDR3 protein is CASKPSSYNSPLHF. The CDR3 bases are TGCGCCAGCAAGCCGAGCTCCTATAATTCACCCCTCCACTTT.

The chain recombines TRBV6-5 with TRBJ1-1; TRBD1 might be the D (6 bases). The CDR3 has 14 amino acids. Germline CDR1 is MNHEY and CDR2 is SVGAGI. V was trimmed by 6 bases and J by 7 bases, leaving 18 bases between them. The DNA for the CDR3 is TGTGCCAGCAGCGCACTCCAGGGGTCCCTTGAAGCTTTCTTT. Translation gives CASSALQGSLEAFF.

This clone was found a few times. The CDR3: CASSTPGEGNTIYF. The CDR3 bases are TGTGCCAGTAGTACCCCCGGAGAAGGAAACACCATATATTTT. The chain couples TRBV19 to TRBJ1-3; D is undetermined. Trimming removed 4 bases from V and 4 bases from J, with 11 bases in between. The germline CDR1 and CDR2 sequences are LNHDA and SQIVND (reference sequence). The CDR3 has 14 amino acids.

J is TRBJ2-2 and V is TRBV7-8, with a tentative D call TRBD2 (6 bases). Trimming pared 0 bases from V and 4 bases from J, leaving 9 bases between. Germline V CDR1 and CDR2: SGHVS, FQNEAQ. The CDR3 has 15 amino acids. CDR3 coding DNA: TGTGCCAGCAGCTTAGCCGGGACTGCCACCGGGGAGCTGTTTTTT. The encoded protein is CASSLAGTATGELFF.

This chain uses TRBV5-4 with TRBJ1-4, with a weak D call TRBD1 (5 bases). The CDR3 extends over 15 amino acids. V lost 7 bases to trimming and J lost 5 bases, with 18 bases between them. Germline lookup yields CDR1 SGHNT and CDR2 YYREEE (reference sequence). In nucleotides, the CDR3 is TGTGCCAGCCACCGGGAACAGGCGGGGAATGAAAAACTGTTTTTT. This sequence encodes CASHREQAGNEKLFF.

J is TRBJ2-1 and V is TRBV28; tentative D call: TRBD1 (6 bases). The germline V and J ends were trimmed by 5 bases and 3 bases, with 11 bases remaining between them. Germline CDR1 is MDHEN and CDR2 is SYDVKM. The CDR3 length is 14 residues. The chain's CDR3 is CASSAWTVYNEQFF. The CDR3 DNA is TGTGCCAGCAGTGCCTGGACAGTCTACAATGAGCAGTTCTTC.

J is TRBJ2-2 and V is TRBV4-2; a weak D match, TRBD2 (5 bases). Germline V CDR1 and CDR2: LGHNA, YNFKEQ. V shed 1 base and J shed 6 bases, with 12 bases lying between them. The CDR3 runs to 15 residues. The CDR3, as DNA: TGTGCCAGCAGCCAAGCCCAACTAGTGGCCGGGGAGCTGTTTTTT. This gives the protein CASSQAQLVAGELFF.

The chain is built from TRBV27 and TRBJ1-2; D perhaps matches TRBD1 (5 bases). The ends were cut back, 2 bases at V and 4 bases at J, with 8 bases in the middle. CDR1 is MNHEY, CDR2 SMNVEV, per germline (reference sequence). The CDR3 runs to 13 residues. The CDR3 DNA reads as TGTGCCAGCAGTTTAACAGGAAGCTATGGCTACACCTTC. Amino acid sequence: CASSLTGSYGYTF.

The chain has TRBV2 and TRBJ2-2, with 9 bases fitting TRBD2. This CDR3 comprises 18 residues. Germline V lookup: CDR1 SNHLY, CDR2 FYNNEI. V was pared by 3 bases and J by 0 bases, with 8 bases of the junction left unmatched. The CDR3 reads CASSEVRGGPANTGELFF. The CDR3 DNA sequence: TGTGCCAGCAGTGAGGTGCGGGGGGGTCCCGCGAACACCGGGGAGCTGTTTTTT.

The gene calls are TRBV15 and TRBJ1-2; D is possibly TRBD1 (5 bases). V lost 5 bases and J lost 8, with 21 bases in between. Looked up from germline, CDR1 is LNHNV and CDR2 is YYDKDF (reference sequence). The CDR3 sequence is 15 residues long. The CDR3 region is CATSPPGRAGIGYTF. The DNA for the CDR3 is TGTGCCACCAGCCCTCCCGGCAGGGCAGGGATCGGCTACACCTTC. The whole variable domain, filled in from reference TRBV15 and TRBJ1-2, reads DAMVIQNPRYQVTQFGKPVTLSCSQTLNHNVMYWYQQKSSQAPKLLFHYYDKDFNNEADTPDNFQSRRPNTSFCFLDIRSPGLGDTAMYLCATSPPGRAGIGYTFGSGTRLTVV.

This chain connects TRBV18 to TRBJ2-6, with TRBD1 matching over 7 bases. V was pared by 6 bases and J by 0 bases, with 14 bases of the junction left unmatched. The CDR3 length is 19 residues. Germline CDR1 is KGHSH and CDR2 is LQKENI. This chain's CDR3 is CASSLMTGSTSSGANVLTF. The DNA of the CDR3 is TGTGCCAGCTCGCTCATGACAGGGTCCACCTCCTCTGGGGCCAACGTCCTGACTTTC.

This clone was seen a few times. The V call is TRBV19, the J call TRBJ2-5; the D gene is possibly TRBD2 (5 bases). This CDR3 spans 14 amino acids. Trimming shortened V by 6 bases and J by 3 bases, and 14 bases separated the two germline ends. Germline lookup yields CDR1 LNHDA and CDR2 SQIVND (reference sequence). The chain's CDR3 is CASSTGSSEETQYF. In nucleotides, the CDR3 is TGTGCCAGTAGCACGGGATCGTCTGAAGAGACCCAGTACTTC.